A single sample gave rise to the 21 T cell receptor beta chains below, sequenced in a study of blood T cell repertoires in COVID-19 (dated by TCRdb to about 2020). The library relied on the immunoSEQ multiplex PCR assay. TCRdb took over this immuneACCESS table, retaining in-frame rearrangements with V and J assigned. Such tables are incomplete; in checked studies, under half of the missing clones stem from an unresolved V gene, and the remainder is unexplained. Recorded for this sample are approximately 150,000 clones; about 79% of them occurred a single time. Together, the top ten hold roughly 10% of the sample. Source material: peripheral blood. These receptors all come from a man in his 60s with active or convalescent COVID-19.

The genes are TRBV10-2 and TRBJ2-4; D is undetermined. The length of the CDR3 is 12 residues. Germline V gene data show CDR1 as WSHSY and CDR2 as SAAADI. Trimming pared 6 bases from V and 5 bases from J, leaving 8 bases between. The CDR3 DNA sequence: TGCGCCAGCAGCACCGCGGAAAACATTCAGTACTTC. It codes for CASSTAENIQYF.

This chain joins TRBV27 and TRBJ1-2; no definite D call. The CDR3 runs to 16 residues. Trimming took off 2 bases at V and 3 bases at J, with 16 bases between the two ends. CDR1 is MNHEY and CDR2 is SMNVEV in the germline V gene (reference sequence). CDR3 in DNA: TGTGCCAGCAGTTTAACCCCCTTTAGTGCCCACTATGGCTACACCTTC. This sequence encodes CASSLTPFSAHYGYTF.

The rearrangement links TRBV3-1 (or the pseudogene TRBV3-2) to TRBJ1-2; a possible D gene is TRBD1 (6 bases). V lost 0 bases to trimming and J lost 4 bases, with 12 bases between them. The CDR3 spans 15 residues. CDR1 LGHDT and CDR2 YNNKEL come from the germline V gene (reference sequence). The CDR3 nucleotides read TGTGCCAGCAGCCAAGATAGGGGGGGAGGCTATGGCTACACCTTC. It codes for CASSQDRGGGYGYTF.

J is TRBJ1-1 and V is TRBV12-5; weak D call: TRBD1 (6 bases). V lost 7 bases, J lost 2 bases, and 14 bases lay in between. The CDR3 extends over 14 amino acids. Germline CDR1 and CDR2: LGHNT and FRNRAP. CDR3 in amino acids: CASELTGSNTEAFF. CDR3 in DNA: TGTGCTAGTGAATTGACAGGCTCAAACACTGAAGCTTTCTTT.

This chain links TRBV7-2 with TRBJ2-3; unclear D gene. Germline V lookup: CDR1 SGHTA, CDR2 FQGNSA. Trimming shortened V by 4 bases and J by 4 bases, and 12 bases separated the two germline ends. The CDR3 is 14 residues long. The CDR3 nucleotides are TGTGCCAGCAGCTCCTTGGCCCCCCCAGATACGCAGTATTTT. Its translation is CASSSLAPPDTQYF.

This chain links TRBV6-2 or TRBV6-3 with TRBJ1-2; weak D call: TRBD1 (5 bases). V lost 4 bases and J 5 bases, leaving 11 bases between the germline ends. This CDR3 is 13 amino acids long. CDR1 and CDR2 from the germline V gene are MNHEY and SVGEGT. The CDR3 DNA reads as TGTGCCAGCAGTTTCACAGGTGAATATGGCTACACCTTC. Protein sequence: CASSFTGEYGYTF.

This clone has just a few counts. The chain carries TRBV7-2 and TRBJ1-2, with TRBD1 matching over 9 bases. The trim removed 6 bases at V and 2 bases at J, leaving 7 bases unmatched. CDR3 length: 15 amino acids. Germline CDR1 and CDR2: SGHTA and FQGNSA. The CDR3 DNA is TGTGCCAGCAGTGTAGGGACAGGGCCCAACTATGGCTACACCTTC. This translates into CASSVGTGPNYGYTF.

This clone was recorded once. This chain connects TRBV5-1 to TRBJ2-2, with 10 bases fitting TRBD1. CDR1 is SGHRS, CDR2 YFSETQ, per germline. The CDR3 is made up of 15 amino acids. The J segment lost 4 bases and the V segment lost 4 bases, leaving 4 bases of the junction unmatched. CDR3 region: CASSPGQGVTGELFF. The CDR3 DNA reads TGCGCCAGCAGCCCCGGACAGGGGGTCACCGGGGAGCTGTTTTTT.

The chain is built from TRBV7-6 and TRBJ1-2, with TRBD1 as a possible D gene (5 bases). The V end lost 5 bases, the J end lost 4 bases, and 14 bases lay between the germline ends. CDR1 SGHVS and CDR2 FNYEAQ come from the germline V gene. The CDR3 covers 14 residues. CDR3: CASSPLTAPYGYTF. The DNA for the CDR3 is TGTGCCAGCAGCCCTTTGACAGCACCCTATGGCTACACCTTC.

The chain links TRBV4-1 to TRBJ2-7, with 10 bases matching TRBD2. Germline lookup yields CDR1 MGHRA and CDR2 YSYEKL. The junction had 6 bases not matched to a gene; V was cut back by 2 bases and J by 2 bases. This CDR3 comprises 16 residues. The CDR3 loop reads CASSQTLAGAAYEQYF. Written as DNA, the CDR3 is TGCGCCAGCAGCCAAACCCTAGCGGGGGCGGCCTACGAGCAGTACTTC.

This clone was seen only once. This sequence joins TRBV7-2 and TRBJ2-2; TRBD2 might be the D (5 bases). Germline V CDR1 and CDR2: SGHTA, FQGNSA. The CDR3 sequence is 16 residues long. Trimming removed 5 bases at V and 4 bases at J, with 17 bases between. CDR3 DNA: TGTGCCAGCAGCCCTAGCACTAGTCTCGTCACCGGGGAGCTGTTTTTT. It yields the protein CASSPSTSLVTGELFF.

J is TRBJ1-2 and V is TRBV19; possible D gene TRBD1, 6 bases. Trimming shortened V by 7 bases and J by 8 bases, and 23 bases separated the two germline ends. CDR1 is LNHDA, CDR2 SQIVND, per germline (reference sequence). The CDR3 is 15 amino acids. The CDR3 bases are TGTGCCAGTATCCCGTCAAGGACAGTCAAGGGGGGCTACACCTTC. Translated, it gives CASIPSRTVKGGYTF.

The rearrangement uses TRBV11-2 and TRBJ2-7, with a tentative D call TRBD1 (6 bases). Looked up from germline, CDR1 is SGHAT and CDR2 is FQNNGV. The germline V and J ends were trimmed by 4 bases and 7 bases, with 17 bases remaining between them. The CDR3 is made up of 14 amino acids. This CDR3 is CASSSTRQVGEQYF. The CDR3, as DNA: TGTGCCAGCAGCTCTACTAGACAGGTCGGGGAGCAGTACTTC.

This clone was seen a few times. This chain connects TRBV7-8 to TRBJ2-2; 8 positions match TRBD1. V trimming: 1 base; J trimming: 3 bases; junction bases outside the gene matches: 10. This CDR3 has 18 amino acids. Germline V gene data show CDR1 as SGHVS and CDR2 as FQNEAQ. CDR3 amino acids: CASSLEPQGQGYTGELFF. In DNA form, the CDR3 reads TGTGCCAGCAGCTTAGAACCCCAAGGACAGGGTTACACCGGGGAGCTGTTTTTT.

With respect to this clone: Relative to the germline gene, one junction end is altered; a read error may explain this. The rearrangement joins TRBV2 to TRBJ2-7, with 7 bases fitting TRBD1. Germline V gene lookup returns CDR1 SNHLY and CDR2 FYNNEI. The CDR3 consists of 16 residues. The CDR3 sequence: CASIEGQAVVVYEQYF. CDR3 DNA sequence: TGTGCCAGCATTGAAGGACAGGCTGTCGTAGTTTACGAGCAGTACTTC.

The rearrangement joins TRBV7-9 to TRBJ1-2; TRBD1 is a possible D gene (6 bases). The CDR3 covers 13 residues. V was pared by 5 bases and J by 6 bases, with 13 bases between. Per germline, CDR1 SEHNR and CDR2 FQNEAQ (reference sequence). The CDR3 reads CASSTGRTDGYTF. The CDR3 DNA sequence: TGTGCCAGCAGCACCGGCCGGACAGATGGCTACACCTTC.

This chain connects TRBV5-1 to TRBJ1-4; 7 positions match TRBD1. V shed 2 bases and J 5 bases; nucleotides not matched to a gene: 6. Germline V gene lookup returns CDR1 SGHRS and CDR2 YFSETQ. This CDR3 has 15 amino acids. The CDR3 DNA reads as TGCGCCAGCAGCTTCTTGGGGACAGAGAATGAAAAACTGTTTTTT. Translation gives CASSFLGTENEKLFF. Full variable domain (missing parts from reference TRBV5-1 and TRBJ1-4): KAGVTQTPRYLIKTRGQQVTLSCSPISGHRSVSWYQQTPGQGLQFLFEYFSETQRNKGNFPGRFSGRQFSNSRSEMNVSTLELGDSALYLCASSFLGTENEKLFFGSGTQLSVL.

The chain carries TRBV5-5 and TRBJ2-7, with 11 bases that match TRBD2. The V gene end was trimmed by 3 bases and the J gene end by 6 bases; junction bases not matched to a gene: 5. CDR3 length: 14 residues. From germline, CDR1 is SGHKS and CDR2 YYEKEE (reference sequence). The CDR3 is CASSYSGTSGEQYF. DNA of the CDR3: TGTGCCAGCAGCTACTCCGGGACTAGCGGCGAGCAGTACTTC. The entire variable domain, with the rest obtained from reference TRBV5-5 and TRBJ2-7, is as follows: DAGVTQSPTHLIKTRGQQVTLRCSPISGHKSVSWYQQVLGQGPQFIFQYYEKEERGRGNFPDRFSARQFPNYSSELNVNALLLGDSALYLCASSYSGTSGEQYFGPGTRLTVT.

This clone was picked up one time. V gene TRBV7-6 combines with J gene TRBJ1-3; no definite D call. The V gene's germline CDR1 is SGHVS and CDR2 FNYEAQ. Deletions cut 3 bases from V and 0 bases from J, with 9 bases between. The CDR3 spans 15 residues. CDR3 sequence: CASSFRGTSGNTIYF. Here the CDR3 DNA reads TGTGCCAGCAGCTTTAGAGGCACCTCTGGAAACACCATATATTTT. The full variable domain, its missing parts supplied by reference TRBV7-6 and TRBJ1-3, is GAGVSQSPRYKVTKRGQDVALRCDPISGHVSLYWYRQALGQGPEFLTYFNYEAQQDKSGLPNDRFSAERPEGSISTLTIQRTEQRDSAMYRCASSFRGTSGNTIYFGEGSWLTVV.

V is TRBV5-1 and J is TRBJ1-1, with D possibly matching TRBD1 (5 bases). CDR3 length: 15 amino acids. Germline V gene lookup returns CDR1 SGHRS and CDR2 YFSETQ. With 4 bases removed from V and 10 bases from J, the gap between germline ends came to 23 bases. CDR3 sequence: CASSPGGGEETGAFF. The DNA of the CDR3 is TGCGCCAGCAGCCCCGGCGGGGGGGAGGAGACGGGAGCTTTCTTT.

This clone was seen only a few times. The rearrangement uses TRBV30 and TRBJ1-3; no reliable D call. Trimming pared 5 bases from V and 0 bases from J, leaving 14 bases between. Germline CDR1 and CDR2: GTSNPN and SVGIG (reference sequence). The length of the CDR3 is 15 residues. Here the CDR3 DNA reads TGTGCCTGGCAAAGCGGGGTTCTCTCTGGAAACACCATATATTTT. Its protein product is CAWQSGVLSGNTIYF. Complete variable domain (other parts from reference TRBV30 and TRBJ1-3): SQTIHQWPATLVQPVGSPLSLECTVEGTSNPNLYWYRQAAGRGLQLLFYSVGIGQISSEVPQNLSASRPQDRQFILSSKKLLLSDSGFYLCAWQSGVLSGNTIYFGEGSWLTVV.